The 7 T cell receptor beta chains below were found in one sample sequenced in a study of blood T cell repertoires in COVID-19. Measured with immunoSEQ multiplex PCR; TCRdb has only the in-frame clones, and not every one. The sample carries about 320,000 clones, more than 75% recorded once. Sequencing input: PBMCs or T cells enriched from blood (not recorded which). The receptors were sampled from a man aged 55 to 70 who had recovered from COVID-19.

The chain recombines TRBV2 with TRBJ2-7, with D maybe TRBD2 (5 bases). The CDR3 spans 13 residues. V lost 10 bases and J lost 2, with 15 bases in between. Germline CDR1 and CDR2: SNHLY and FYNNEI. CDR3 sequence: CANRGARTYEQYF. CDR3 DNA sequence: TGTGCCAACCGGGGTGCTAGGACCTACGAGCAGTACTTC. The whole variable domain, filled in from reference TRBV2 and TRBJ2-7, reads EPEVTQTPSHQVTQMGQEVILRCVPISNHLYFYWYRQILGQKVEFLVSFYNNEISEKSEIFDDQFSVERPDGSNFTLKIRSTKLEDSAMYFCANRGARTYEQYFGPGTRLTVT.

The chain links TRBV11-3 to TRBJ1-1; a weak D match, TRBD1 (5 bases). The ends were cut back, 5 bases at V and 4 bases at J, with 8 bases in the middle. Per the germline V gene, CDR1 is SGHNT and CDR2 is YENEEA. The CDR3 has 12 amino acids. DNA of the CDR3: TGTGCCAGCAGCAACAGGACCACTGAAGCTTTCTTT. It yields the protein CASSNRTTEAFF. Combining the CDR3 with reference TRBV11-3 and TRBJ1-1 gives the whole variable domain EAGVVQSPRYKIIEKKQPVAFWCNPISGHNTLYWYLQNLGQGPELLIRYENEEAVDDSQLPKDRFSAERLKGVDSTLKIQPAELGDSAVYLCASSNRTTEAFFGQGTRLTVV.

The chain couples TRBV28 to TRBJ1-1; the match to TRBD1 covers 9 bases. Germline trimming cut 6 bases from V and 5 bases from J; bases unmatched to any gene: 10. CDR3 length: 15 amino acids. The V gene's germline CDR1 is MDHEN and CDR2 SYDVKM. For the CDR3, the DNA is TGTGCCAGCAGCCTGGGTGGACAGGGGTGGACTGAAGCTTTCTTT. Protein product: CASSLGGQGWTEAFF.

V is TRBV19 and J is TRBJ1-5; tentative D call: TRBD1 (5 bases). V lost 6 bases to trimming and J lost 4 bases, with 10 bases between them. Germline CDR1 reads LNHDA; CDR2 reads SQIVND (reference sequence). The CDR3 runs to 13 residues. The CDR3, as DNA: TGTGCCAGTAGCACACAGGCGAATCAGCCCCAGCATTTT. Encoded protein: CASSTQANQPQHF.

This chain joins TRBV6-5 and TRBJ2-1; the D is unclear. The CDR3 loop spans 13 amino acids. Trimming removed 7 bases at V and 6 bases at J, with 13 bases between. The germline V gene has CDR1 MNHEY and CDR2 SVGAGI. The CDR3 DNA is TGTGCCAGCAAAATAGACTTGCTCAATGAGCAGTTCTTC. Its protein is CASKIDLLNEQFF.

The V call is TRBV6-5, the J call TRBJ1-2; perhaps TRBD1 as D (5 bases). This CDR3 contains 13 residues. V lost 2 bases and J 4 bases, leaving 8 bases between the germline ends. Germline V gene data show CDR1 as MNHEY and CDR2 as SVGAGI. CDR3 coding DNA: TGTGCCAGCAGTTACACGCAGGGCTATGGCTACACCTTC. The encoded protein is CASSYTQGYGYTF.

The rearrangement links TRBV9 to TRBJ2-7; D remains unclear. The V end was cut by 1 base, the J end by 4 bases, with 6 bases between. CDR1 is SGDLS, CDR2 YYNGEE, per germline. This CDR3 contains 12 residues. The CDR3 loop reads CASSVNSYEQYF. CDR3 nucleotide sequence: TGTGCCAGCAGCGTAAACAGTTACGAGCAGTACTTC.